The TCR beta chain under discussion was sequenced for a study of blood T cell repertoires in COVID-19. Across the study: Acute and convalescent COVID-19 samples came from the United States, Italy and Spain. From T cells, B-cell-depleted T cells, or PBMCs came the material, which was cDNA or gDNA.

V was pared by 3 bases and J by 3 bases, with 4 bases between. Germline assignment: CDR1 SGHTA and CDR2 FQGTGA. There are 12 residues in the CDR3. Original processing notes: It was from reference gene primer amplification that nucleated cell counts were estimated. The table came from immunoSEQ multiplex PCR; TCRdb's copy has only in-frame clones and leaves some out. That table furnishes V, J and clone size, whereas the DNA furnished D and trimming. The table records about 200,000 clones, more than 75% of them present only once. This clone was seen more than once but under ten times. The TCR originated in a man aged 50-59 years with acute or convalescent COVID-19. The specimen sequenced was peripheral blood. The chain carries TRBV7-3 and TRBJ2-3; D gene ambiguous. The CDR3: CASSFGTDTQYF. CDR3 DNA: TGTGCCAGCAGCTTCGGTACAGATACGCAGTATTTT.